The 18 T cell receptor beta chains reported below all come from one sample, sequenced in a study of blood T cell repertoires in COVID-19. Assay: immunoSEQ multiplex PCR; the TCRdb copy retains only in-frame clones and omits some. The sample lists 200,000 to 250,000 clones; around 82% were seen once. Sequenced input: peripheral blood. The receptors derive from a human donor in a cohort sampled during active COVID-19.

V is TRBV5-5 and J is TRBJ2-3, with TRBD1 identical over 8 bases. With 2 bases clipped from V and 6 bases from J, the junction kept 5 bases outside the gene matches. Germline V gene sequence: CDR1 SGHKS, CDR2 YYEKEE (reference sequence). The CDR3 has 14 amino acids. The CDR3 sequence is CASSLGQGVDTQYF. The CDR3 bases are TGTGCCAGCAGCTTAGGACAGGGTGTGGATACGCAGTATTTT.

The rearrangement uses TRBV7-8 and TRBJ2-3, with a tentative D call TRBD1 (7 bases). This CDR3 has 15 amino acids. Trimming left V 5 bases short and J 0 bases short, with 12 bases between. Germline V gene sequence: CDR1 SGHVS, CDR2 FQNEAQ. CDR3 sequence: CASSGGTASTDTQYF. The CDR3, as DNA: TGTGCCAGCAGCGGGGGGACAGCTAGCACAGATACGCAGTATTTT.

J is TRBJ1-5 and V is TRBV19; D not certain. This CDR3 has 16 amino acids. The V gene's germline CDR1 is LNHDA and CDR2 SQIVND (reference sequence). Trimming removed 3 bases at V and 3 bases at J, with 15 bases between. CDR3 sequence (DNA): TGTGCCAGTAGTATTCGTGAAGGCTACTACAATCAGCCCCAGCATTTT. This encodes CASSIREGYYNQPQHF.

This chain joins TRBV19 and TRBJ1-5, with 7 bases identical to TRBD1. Trimming at V came to 7 bases and at J to 2 bases, leaving 11 bases not matched to a gene. Germline V CDR1 and CDR2: LNHDA, SQIVND (reference sequence). The CDR3 loop spans 16 amino acids. The CDR3 DNA reads as TGTGCCAGTATTTCCCTCGGGACAGTCGGCAATCAGCCCCAGCATTTT. Amino acids: CASISLGTVGNQPQHF.

This clone was seen a single time. The gene calls are TRBV24-1 and TRBJ2-7; possible D gene TRBD1, 6 bases. The CDR3 runs to 15 residues. V shed 3 bases and J shed 0 bases, with 11 bases lying between them. Per germline, CDR1 KGHDR and CDR2 SFDVKD. This CDR3 reads CATSDATGNSYEQYF. DNA for the CDR3: TGTGCCACCAGTGATGCGACAGGTAACTCCTACGAGCAGTACTTC.

V usage is TRBV11-2 and J usage is TRBJ2-2; possible D gene TRBD1, 5 bases. CDR1 SGHAT and CDR2 FQNNGV come from the germline V gene. The V end was cut by 7 bases, the J end by 4 bases, with 13 bases between. The CDR3 has 14 amino acids. CDR3 nucleotide sequence: TGTGCCAGCACCCGCGACAGAGTCACCGGGGAGCTGTTTTTT. Its translation: CASTRDRVTGELFF.

CDR3 DNA sequence: TGTGCCAGCAGTTTATCATATGGGACAGCTCCCCTCGGGAATGAGCAGTTCTTC. This encodes CASSLSYGTAPLGNEQFF. The chain joins TRBV27 to TRBJ2-1; 7 nucleotides match TRBD1. The CDR3 consists of 18 residues. The germline V gene has CDR1 MNHEY and CDR2 SMNVEV (reference sequence). V lost 0 bases and J lost 7; bases outside the gene matches: 15.

This chain uses TRBV28 with TRBJ1-4; TRBD1 might be the D (6 bases). CDR1 is MDHEN and CDR2 is SYDVKM in the germline V gene. CDR3 length: 15 amino acids. V was trimmed by 5 bases and J by 4 bases, leaving 14 bases between them. This CDR3 is CASSLHRVLNEKLFF. The CDR3 DNA follows: TGTGCCAGCAGTCTCCACAGGGTCCTTAATGAAAAACTGTTTTTT.

The gene calls are TRBV6-6 and TRBJ1-6; no clear D gene. This CDR3 contains 14 residues. Trimming pared 0 bases from V and 7 bases from J, leaving 7 bases between. Germline-derived CDR1 and CDR2 are MNHNY and SVGAGI (reference sequence). CDR3: CASSYSSENSPLHF. DNA of the CDR3: TGTGCCAGCAGTTACTCCTCCGAGAATTCACCCCTCCACTTT.

The CDR3 DNA reads as TGTGCCAGCGGTAGGGACAGGGCGTACCAAGAGACCCAGTACTTC. Translation: CASGRDRAYQETQYF. V usage is TRBV2 and J usage is TRBJ2-5, with TRBD1 matching over 9 bases. The CDR3 runs to 15 residues. Per germline, CDR1 SNHLY and CDR2 FYNNEI. Trimming at V came to 8 bases and at J to 0 bases, leaving 7 bases not matched to a gene. The full variable domain, its missing parts supplied by reference TRBV2 and TRBJ2-5, is EPEVTQTPSHQVTQMGQEVILRCVPISNHLYFYWYRQILGQKVEFLVSFYNNEISEKSEIFDDQFSVERPDGSNFTLKIRSTKLEDSAMYFCASGRDRAYQETQYFGPGTRLLVL.

This chain links TRBV19 with TRBJ2-7; 8 bases agree with TRBD2. V was clipped by 6 bases and J by 2 bases; unmatched bases: 6. There are 14 residues in the CDR3. Germline-derived CDR1 and CDR2 are LNHDA and SQIVND (reference sequence). The CDR3 nucleotides are TGTGCCAGTAGCGGGAGGGACGGTACCTACGAGCAGTACTTC. Its protein is CASSGRDGTYEQYF. The full variable domain, rest sourced from reference TRBV19 and TRBJ2-7, is DGGITQSPKYLFRKEGQNVTLSCEQNLNHDAMYWYRQDPGQGLRLIYYSQIVNDFQKGDIAEGYSVSREKKESFPLTVTSAQKNPTAFYLCASSGRDGTYEQYFGPGTRLTVT.

This clone was seen a few times. V is TRBV30 and J is TRBJ2-7; tentative D call: TRBD1 (6 bases). Trimming left V 0 bases short and J 4 bases short, with 16 bases between. This CDR3 spans 15 amino acids. The germline CDR1 and CDR2 sequences are GTSNPN and SVGIG (reference sequence). Written as DNA, the CDR3 is TGTGCCTGGAGTGTACTTCGACCTGGACAGTACGAGCAGTACTTC. Protein sequence: CAWSVLRPGQYEQYF.

The V gene is TRBV4-3, the J gene TRBJ1-5; no clear D gene. Trimming stripped 0 bases from V and 3 bases from J, with 9 bases between. Germline-derived CDR1 and CDR2 are LGHNA and YSLEER. The CDR3 loop spans 15 amino acids. The chain's CDR3 is CASSQETRSNQPQHF. CDR3 coding DNA: TGCGCCAGCAGCCAAGAAACTAGATCCAATCAGCCCCAGCATTTT.

The rearrangement joins TRBV3-1 (or the pseudogene TRBV3-2) to TRBJ1-6; weak D call: TRBD1 (6 bases). The CDR3 runs to 17 residues. Trimming cost V 1 base and J 7 bases, with 17 bases left between them. The germline gives CDR1 LGHDT, CDR2 YNNKEL (reference sequence). The CDR3 DNA follows: TGTGCCAGCAGCCAAGTGAGTGGGGGGGGCTCCAATTCACCCCTCCACTTT. It codes for CASSQVSGGGSNSPLHF.

This clone was picked up a small number of times. The chain is built from TRBV4-3 and TRBJ2-4, with TRBD2 matching 12 bases. Germline assignment: CDR1 LGHNA and CDR2 YSLEER. The CDR3 has 18 residues. J lost 1 base, V lost 1 base, and 5 bases had no gene match. CDR3 nucleotide sequence: TGCGCCAGCAGCCAAGGCGCTAGCGGGGGGGCGGCCAAAAACATTCAGTACTTC. Translated, it gives CASSQGASGGAAKNIQYF.

This sequence joins TRBV9 and TRBJ2-1; TRBD1 agrees at 11 bases. This CDR3 has 15 amino acids. Germline V gene data show CDR1 as SGDLS and CDR2 as YYNGEE. J lost 9 bases, V lost 3 bases, and 8 bases had no gene match. This CDR3 reads CASSATDRGLGEQFF. CDR3 DNA: TGTGCCAGCAGCGCCACGGACAGGGGGCTCGGTGAGCAGTTCTTC.

Regarding this clone: The same CDR3 also results from other DNA sequences found in this sample. Here the CDR3 reads CASSLRGMNTEAFF. In nucleotides, the CDR3 is TGTGCCAGCAGCTTAAGGGGGATGAACACTGAAGCTTTCTTT. This chain uses TRBV7-6 with TRBJ1-1, with a tentative D call TRBD1 (6 bases). Germline CDR1 SGHVS, CDR2 FNYEAQ. This CDR3 is built from 14 residues. Trimming pared 2 bases from V and 0 bases from J, leaving 7 bases between.

The chain combines TRBV3-1 (or the pseudogene TRBV3-2) with TRBJ1-1; D is uncertain. The CDR3 has 14 amino acids. Trimming shortened V by 7 bases and J by 0 bases, and 12 bases separated the two germline ends. Germline CDR1 is LGHDT and CDR2 is YNNKEL (reference sequence). In nucleotides, the CDR3 is TGTGCCAGCACCGCCGTGGGCATGAACACTGAAGCTTTCTTT. As protein: CASTAVGMNTEAFF.